This note documents a single TCR beta chain sequence. As yet, its antigen is unknown. This sample was taken from a study of cytomegalovirus exposure and HLA in healthy donors. Overall study results and limits: Most CMV-associated TCR beta chains were later found to appear HLA-restricted.

PCR amplification relied on 60 Vbeta primers (plus 13 Jbeta primers). Generated by immunoSEQ multiplex PCR, the TCRdb table keeps only in-frame clones and is missing some. The data show roughly 150,000 clones, with roughly 10% seen just once and roughly 1.9% held by the top ten. Germline values: CDR1 SGHRS, CDR2 YFSETQ. J was trimmed by 0 bases and V by 4 bases; bases with no gene match: 10. The CDR3 covers 18 residues. This chain connects TRBV5-1 to TRBJ2-6; 7 bases map to TRBD1. The sample taken for sequencing was PBMCs. The clonotype originates from a man aged 50 or older in good health and CMV-seronegative. The CDR3 DNA sequence: TGCGCCAGCAGCCCGCACAGGGGCCAGTTCTCTGGGGCCAACGTCCTGACTTTC. Translation gives CASSPHRGQFSGANVLTF.